The 30 T cell receptor beta chains below all came from one sample that was sequenced in a study of blood T cell repertoires in COVID-19. Sequencing was performed with immunoSEQ multiplex PCR; in TCRdb, only in-frame clones are kept and a portion is missing. The sample carries some 110,000 clones, roughly four fifths recorded once. Sequencing was performed on peripheral blood. These receptors were taken from a man aged 55 to 69 with acute or convalescent COVID-19.

The chain has TRBV30 and TRBJ1-1; D unclear. V lost 0 bases and J lost 4, with 9 bases in between. CDR3 length: 13 residues. Germline CDR1 and CDR2: GTSNPN and SVGIG (reference sequence). As DNA, the CDR3 is TGTGCCTGGAGTGTATACCTAAGCACTGAAGCTTTCTTT. Its protein product is CAWSVYLSTEAFF. The full variable domain, with the rest looked up from reference TRBV30 and TRBJ1-1, is SQTIHQWPATLVQPVGSPLSLECTVEGTSNPNLYWYRQAAGRGLQLLFYSVGIGQISSEVPQNLSASRPQDRQFILSSKKLLLSDSGFYLCAWSVYLSTEAFFGQGTRLTVV.

This sequence joins TRBV12-3 or TRBV12-4 and TRBJ2-5, with D maybe TRBD1 (5 bases). The CDR3 spans 13 residues. V was clipped by 5 bases and J by 2 bases, with 9 bases between them. The CDR3 reads CASSKGFQETQYF. CDR3 nucleotides: TGTGCCAGCAGTAAGGGGTTTCAAGAGACCCAGTACTTC.

The chain carries TRBV4-2 and TRBJ1-2; D is perhaps TRBD1 (6 bases). CDR1 and CDR2 from the germline V gene are LGHNA and YNFKEQ. The CDR3 sequence is 15 residues long. The V and J ends lost 1 base and 8 bases respectively, with 17 bases between them. CDR3 loop: CASSQGEGGEWGYTF. CDR3 nucleotides: TGTGCCAGCAGCCAAGGAGAAGGGGGAGAGTGGGGCTACACCTTC.

In this sample, this clone turned up once. This chain uses TRBV5-6 with TRBJ2-7, with 11 bases fitting TRBD1. Per germline, CDR1 SGHDT and CDR2 YYEEEE. The V gene end was trimmed by 3 bases and the J gene end by 1 base; junction bases not matched to a gene: 3. The CDR3 consists of 15 residues. Written as DNA, the CDR3 is TGTGCCAGCAGCTCGGGACAGGGGGTATCCTACGAGCAGTACTTC. Translating gives CASSSGQGVSYEQYF.

This clone turned up a few times. V is TRBV29-1 and J is TRBJ1-4; D is unresolved. The CDR3 totals 12 residues. Germline V gene data show CDR1 as SQVTM and CDR2 as ANQGSEA. V gave up 6 bases and J gave up 3 bases, with 8 bases separating them. The DNA for the CDR3 is TGCAGCGTGGCACAAGCTAATGAAAAACTGTTTTTT. Translation gives CSVAQANEKLFF.

V gene TRBV6-1 combines with J gene TRBJ2-3; TRBD1 matches at 10 bases. This CDR3 comprises 17 residues. CDR1 and CDR2 from the germline V gene are MNHNS and SASEGT. The V segment lost 0 bases and the J segment 4 bases; nucleotides outside the gene matches: 7. The CDR3 loop reads CASSEARTGGGPDTQYF. The CDR3 DNA sequence: TGTGCCAGCAGTGAAGCGCGGACAGGGGGGGGCCCAGATACGCAGTATTTT.

This clone occurred once. The chain combines TRBV28 with TRBJ1-5; TRBD1 aligns across 9 bases. Germline V gives CDR1 MDHEN, CDR2 SYDVKM. Losses at the gene ends were 7 bases for V and 7 bases for J; bases not matched to a gene: 8. The CDR3 length is 14 residues. Here the CDR3 DNA reads TGTGCCAGCACTTCGGGACAGGGTGGACAGCCCCAGCATTTT. It encodes CASTSGQGGQPQHF.

This clone appeared a single time. This chain links TRBV18 with TRBJ1-1; D unresolved. The CDR3 runs to 14 residues. Germline CDR1 KGHSH, CDR2 LQKENI. V was trimmed by 5 bases and J by 0 bases, leaving 10 bases between them. The CDR3 sequence: CASSKGGLNTEAFF. CDR3 in DNA: TGTGCCAGCTCAAAGGGAGGGTTGAACACTGAAGCTTTCTTT.

V gene TRBV20-1 combines with J gene TRBJ1-1; D remains unclear. CDR3 length: 13 amino acids. From germline, CDR1 is DFQATT and CDR2 SNEGSKA (reference sequence). V was shortened by 3 bases and J by 0 bases, with 8 bases between the two germline ends. DNA of the CDR3: TGCAGTGCTAGTCAACAGTTGAACACTGAAGCTTTCTTT. Protein: CSASQQLNTEAFF.

The chain is built from TRBV25-1 and TRBJ1-2; 10 bases agree with TRBD1. J gave up 5 bases and V 0 bases, and 9 bases lay outside the gene matches. CDR3 size: 17 residues. Per the germline V gene, CDR1 is MGHDK and CDR2 is SYGVNS. The CDR3: CASSEYKVGQGYYGYTF. The CDR3 region has the DNA TGTGCCAGCAGTGAATATAAAGTGGGACAGGGGTATTATGGCTACACCTTC.

This chain connects TRBV30 to TRBJ2-5, with 7 bases matching TRBD2. J gave up 4 bases and V 2 bases, and 4 bases lay outside the gene matches. Germline CDR1 is GTSNPN and CDR2 is SVGIG (reference sequence). The CDR3 totals 13 residues. CDR3 in amino acids: CAWSLGEGETQYF. The CDR3 region has the DNA TGTGCCTGGAGTCTGGGGGAGGGAGAGACCCAGTACTTC.

V and J are TRBV20-1 and TRBJ1-1; the D is unclear. This CDR3 is built from 12 residues. From germline, CDR1 is DFQATT and CDR2 SNEGSKA (reference sequence). V was clipped by 3 bases and J by 1 base, with 6 bases between them. CDR3 loop: CSASRRNTEAFF. The CDR3 bases are TGCAGTGCTAGTAGGAGGAACACTGAAGCTTTCTTT.

This sequence joins TRBV19 and TRBJ1-5, with D perhaps TRBD1 (6 bases). The CDR3 runs 17 residues. V lost 3 bases to trimming and J lost 1 base, with 16 bases between them. From germline, CDR1 is LNHDA and CDR2 SQIVND (reference sequence). In DNA, the CDR3 is TGTGCCAGTAGTATTGGGGGGGCTGGGTTCAGCAATCAGCCCCAGCATTTT. It codes for CASSIGGAGFSNQPQHF.

This rearrangement joins TRBV5-1 to TRBJ1-1; 9 nucleotides match TRBD1. Germline V lookup: CDR1 SGHRS, CDR2 YFSETQ. Germline trimming cut 4 bases from V and 1 base from J; bases unmatched to any gene: 5. The CDR3 has 15 amino acids. The CDR3 DNA reads TGCGCCAGCAGCGACCCGGGACAGGGGAACACTGAAGCTTTCTTT. It is translated as CASSDPGQGNTEAFF.

This clone was seen a few times. The CDR3 DNA sequence: TGTGCCAGCATCGGGAGGGTGGGCGATTCACCCCTCCACTTT. It encodes CASIGRVGDSPLHF. V usage is TRBV7-2 and J usage is TRBJ1-6; D remains unclear. In germline, CDR1 is SGHTA, CDR2 FQGNSA. V dropped 7 bases and J dropped 8 bases, with 15 bases sitting between them. The CDR3 loop spans 14 amino acids. Looking up the rest from reference TRBV7-2 and TRBJ1-6 gives the full variable domain: GAGVSQSPSNKVTEKGKDVELRCDPISGHTALYWYRQSLGQGLEFLIYFQGNSAPDKSGLPSDRFSAERTGGSVSTLTIQRTQQEDSAVYLCASIGRVGDSPLHFGNGTRLTVT.

J is TRBJ2-7 and V is TRBV4-1; possible D gene TRBD2, 7 bases. Germline V lookup: CDR1 MGHRA, CDR2 YSYEKL. Trimming took off 3 bases at V and 3 bases at J, with 12 bases between the two ends. The CDR3 has 14 amino acids. The CDR3 DNA is TGCGCCAGCAGCCAGGAGGGGGAGGGCTACGAGCAGTACTTC. Translating gives CASSQEGEGYEQYF.

The CDR3 spells CATQPSGGANEQFF. CDR3 bases: TGTGCCACCCAACCTAGCGGGGGGGCCAATGAGCAGTTCTTC. This chain uses TRBV6-5 with TRBJ2-1; 12 bases agree with TRBD2. Germline CDR1 reads MNHEY; CDR2 reads SVGAGI. The ends lost 10 bases at V and 6 bases at J; junction bases unmatched: 7. This CDR3 is built from 14 residues.

The chain uses TRBV6-5 and TRBJ2-4; tentative D call: TRBD1 (5 bases). Germline V gene data show CDR1 as MNHEY and CDR2 as SVGAGI. CDR3 length: 12 amino acids. Trimming shortened V by 8 bases and J by 5 bases, and 10 bases separated the two germline ends. CDR3: CASQSGQNIQYF. In DNA, the CDR3 is TGTGCCAGCCAGTCAGGGCAAAACATTCAGTACTTC.

The rearrangement joins TRBV7-9 to TRBJ1-1; the match to TRBD1 covers 12 bases. The CDR3 loop spans 14 amino acids. The germline V gene encodes CDR1 SEHNR and CDR2 FQNEAQ (reference sequence). V was clipped by 7 bases and J by 6 bases; unmatched bases: 6. The CDR3 loop is CASTGTGGRAEAFF. The CDR3 DNA sequence: TGTGCCAGCACCGGGACAGGGGGCCGAGCTGAAGCTTTCTTT.

The V call is TRBV7-2, the J call TRBJ2-6, with a weak D call TRBD2 (5 bases). The CDR3 contains 16 residues. V lost 3 bases to trimming and J lost 2 bases, with 11 bases between them. Germline V gene lookup returns CDR1 SGHTA and CDR2 FQGNSA. The CDR3 is CASSLLALAGANVLTF. The CDR3 DNA reads as TGTGCCAGCAGCTTGTTAGCGCTCGCTGGGGCCAACGTCCTGACTTTC.

This clone was found once. The chain links TRBV28 to TRBJ1-1, with 7 bases fitting TRBD1. CDR3 length: 14 residues. The V gene's germline CDR1 is MDHEN and CDR2 SYDVKM. V lost 5 bases to trimming and J lost 6 bases; unmatched junction nucleotides: 9. The CDR3 nucleotides are TGTGCCAGCAGTCCGGAGACAGGGCCCTCTGAAGCTTTCTTT. Translation: CASSPETGPSEAFF. Drawing the rest from reference TRBV28 and TRBJ1-1, the complete variable domain is DVKVTQSSRYLVKRTGEKVFLECVQDMDHENMFWYRQDPGLGLRLIYFSYDVKMKEKGDIPEGYSVSREKKERFSLILESASTNQTSMYLCASSPETGPSEAFFGQGTRLTVV.

V and J are TRBV23-1 and TRBJ1-5; the match to TRBD1 covers 7 bases. TRBV23-1 carries the ORF label, with uncertain function. With 1 base clipped from V and 5 bases from J, the junction kept 14 bases outside the gene matches. This CDR3 has 18 residues. This chain's CDR3 is CASSQWGEDREVHQPQHF. In DNA, the CDR3 is TGCGCCAGCAGTCAATGGGGTGAAGACAGGGAGGTGCATCAGCCCCAGCATTTT.

The chain has TRBV5-5 and TRBJ2-3; 13 bases match TRBD2. CDR3 length: 17 amino acids. Germline assignment: CDR1 SGHKS and CDR2 YYEKEE (reference sequence). Trimming removed 0 bases from V and 3 bases from J; junction bases left unmatched: 4. The CDR3 here is CASSLEGLAGLTDTQYF. Written as DNA, the CDR3 is TGTGCCAGCAGCTTGGAGGGACTAGCGGGATTGACAGATACGCAGTATTTT.

V is TRBV28 and J is TRBJ2-1; 11 bases line up with TRBD2. The J segment lost 6 bases and the V segment lost 5 bases, leaving 15 bases of the junction unmatched. The germline V gene encodes CDR1 MDHEN and CDR2 SYDVKM. This CDR3 spans 18 amino acids. In nucleotides, the CDR3 is TGTGCCAGCAGTCCCGGCCCCAGTAGCGGGAGGGCTAGCAATGAGCAGTTCTTC. Its protein product is CASSPGPSSGRASNEQFF.

The chain combines TRBV5-1 with TRBJ1-1; tentatively, D is TRBD1 (6 bases). Trimming took 5 bases from V and 9 from J, leaving 11 bases between them. There are 11 residues in the CDR3. Looked up from germline, CDR1 is SGHRS and CDR2 is YFSETQ. The CDR3 spells CASSEDSKAFF. The CDR3 nucleotides are TGCGCCAGCAGTGAGGACAGCAAAGCTTTCTTT. The variable domain in full, completed from reference TRBV5-1 and TRBJ1-1, reads KAGVTQTPRYLIKTRGQQVTLSCSPISGHRSVSWYQQTPGQGLQFLFEYFSETQRNKGNFPGRFSGRQFSNSRSEMNVSTLELGDSALYLCASSEDSKAFFGQGTRLTVV.

This chain uses TRBV19 with TRBJ1-4; 7 bases agree with TRBD1. This CDR3 is built from 14 residues. Trimming removed 5 bases from V and 7 bases from J; junction bases left unmatched: 7. Germline V lookup: CDR1 LNHDA, CDR2 SQIVND (reference sequence). The CDR3 loop is CASSGGGQSEKLFF. The DNA for the CDR3 is TGTGCCAGTAGTGGAGGGGGCCAGAGTGAAAAACTGTTTTTT.

The rearrangement joins TRBV11-3 to TRBJ2-7, with a weak D call TRBD1 (6 bases). Per the germline V gene, CDR1 is SGHNT and CDR2 is YENEEA. This CDR3 is built from 15 residues. V shed 5 bases and J shed 7 bases, with 21 bases lying between them. This chain's CDR3 is CASSRGTTSRYEQYF. CDR3 DNA sequence: TGTGCCAGCAGCCGTGGGACAACCTCTCGGTATGAGCAGTACTTC.

The J gene is TRBJ1-2, the V gene TRBV7-2; D is uncertain. CDR1 and CDR2 from the germline V gene are SGHTA and FQGNSA. V was shortened by 5 bases and J by 0 bases, with 10 bases between the two germline ends. This CDR3 contains 14 residues. Here the CDR3 reads CASSPLGANYGYTF. The DNA for the CDR3 is TGTGCCAGCAGCCCCCTAGGTGCTAACTATGGCTACACCTTC.

The chain carries TRBV29-1 and TRBJ2-7; perhaps TRBD1 as D (6 bases). The V and J ends lost 5 bases and 2 bases respectively, with 13 bases between them. From germline, CDR1 is SQVTM and CDR2 ANQGSEA. The CDR3 consists of 13 residues. The CDR3 DNA is TGCAGCGTTAAGTCCAGGGGTCCCTACGAGCAGTACTTC. Protein sequence: CSVKSRGPYEQYF.

The V call is TRBV30, the J call TRBJ1-1; TRBD1 agrees at 12 bases. Unmatched junction bases numbered 4, after V lost 3 bases and J lost 8 bases. Germline V gene data show CDR1 as GTSNPN and CDR2 as SVGIG (reference sequence). This CDR3 has 13 residues. CDR3 bases: TGTGCCTGGAGGGGACAGGGGGCCCCGGAAGCTTTCTTT. Its protein product is CAWRGQGAPEAFF.